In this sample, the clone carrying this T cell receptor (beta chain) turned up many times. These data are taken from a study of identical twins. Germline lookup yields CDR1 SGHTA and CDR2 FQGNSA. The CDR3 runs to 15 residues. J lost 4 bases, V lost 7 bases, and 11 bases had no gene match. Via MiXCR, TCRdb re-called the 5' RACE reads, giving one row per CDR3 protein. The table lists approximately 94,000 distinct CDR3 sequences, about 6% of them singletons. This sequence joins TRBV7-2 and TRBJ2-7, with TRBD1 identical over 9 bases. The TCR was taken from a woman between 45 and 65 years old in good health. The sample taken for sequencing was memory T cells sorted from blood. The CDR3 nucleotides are TGTGCCAGCACCCGATCGGGACAGGGCCATTACGAGCAGTACTTC. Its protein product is CASTRSGQGHYEQYF.